The 3 T cell receptor beta chains below come from one sample, sequenced in a study of human T cells and chemical hapten exposure. Specified time point: patch test 2, 6 weeks after DPC sensitization. As for treatment: therapeutic diphenylcyclopropenone sensitization with weekly scalp DPC. TCRdb called the RACE reads again in MiXCR, with one record for every CDR3 protein. This sample has more than 60,000 distinct CDR3 sequences, with around a tenth found just once. The specimen was whole blood, collected in connection with sensitization to the hapten diphenylcyclopropenone (DPC). Receptors were obtained from a woman aged 50 to 60 with alopecia areata. Some clones in this sample may be carry-over from other donors' samples.

The chain combines TRBV2 with TRBJ1-1; 9 bases align to TRBD1. Per germline, CDR1 SNHLY and CDR2 FYNNEI. With 5 bases clipped from V and 5 bases from J, the junction kept 6 bases outside the gene matches. The CDR3 spans 14 residues. This CDR3 reads CASSQGTGRTEAFF. The CDR3 DNA reads as TGTGCCAGCAGTCAAGGGACAGGGCGTACTGAAGCTTTCTTT.

For this clonotype: The junction shows a germline mismatch at one end, possibly a read error. The chain links TRBV7-2 to TRBJ1-1, with D unresolved. In germline, CDR1 is SGHTA, CDR2 FQGNSA. The length of the CDR3 is 14 residues. The CDR3 loop reads CASSLVPYGTEAYF. The DNA of the CDR3 is TGTGCCAGCAGCTTAGTACCTTACGGTACTGAAGCTTACTTT. The complete variable domain, with remaining parts taken from reference TRBV7-2 and TRBJ1-1, reads GAGVSQSPSNKVTEKGKDVELRCDPISGHTALYWYRQSLGQGLEFLIYFQGNSAPDKSGLPSDRFSAERTGGSVSTLTIQRTQQEDSAVYLCASSLVPYGTEAYFGQGTRLTVV.

A few counts support this clonotype. The CDR3 DNA reads as TGTGCCAGCAGCAATCCGGGAGCTATGAACACTGAAGCTTTCTTT. It codes for CASSNPGAMNTEAFF. The chain has TRBV7-2 and TRBJ1-1; D not certain. Germline lookup yields CDR1 SGHTA and CDR2 FQGNSA. CDR3 length: 15 amino acids. The V end lost 5 bases, the J end lost 0 bases, and 13 bases lay between the germline ends.